These T cell receptor beta chains were read from a single sample in a study of T-cell memory formation after mild COVID-19. Via MiXCR, TCRdb re-called the 5' RACE reads, giving one row per CDR3 protein. In the table there are around 430,000 distinct CDR3 sequences, approximately 15% of which are singletons. The sequenced sample consisted of PBMCs or a T cell subset sorted from them (not recorded which). The receptors shown here come from a man younger than 35 who had mild COVID-19 (a few samples of this study predate the infection). Cell type and time point are not known. Both conserved end residues are part of each CDR3. A D gene is named only where the DNA matches it firmly. Clone size is stated in some rows and not others, as once, few, many or a class when expanded.

v_call	d_call	j_call	clone_size	cdr3_aa	cdr3_nt
TRBV2	.	TRBJ2-4	many	CASSELEVKNIQYF	TGTGCCAGCAGTGAATTGGAGGTCAAAAACATTCAGTACTTC
TRBV4-3	.	TRBJ1-3	few	CASSRAGQTSGNTIYF	TGCGCCAGCAGCCGCGCCGGACAGACCTCTGGAAACACCATATATTTT
TRBV28	.	TRBJ2-3	few	CASSRTDSRGDTQYF	TGTGCCAGCAGTAGGACAGACAGTCGAGGAGATACGCAGTATTTT
TRBV12-3/TRBV12-4	TRBD2	TRBJ2-3	.	CASSPRPTSGGWADTQYF	TGTGCCAGCAGTCCCCGACCGACTAGCGGGGGGTGGGCAGATACGCAGTATTTT
TRBV7-2	.	TRBJ2-1	.	CASISGPSYNEQFF	TGTGCCAGCATAAGCGGACCCTCCTACAATGAGCAGTTCTTC
TRBV20-1	.	TRBJ2-6	few	CSAADSSGANVLTF	TGCAGTGCTGCTGACAGCTCTGGGGCCAACGTCCTGACTTTC
TRBV5-1	TRBD1	TRBJ1-2	.	CASSLATGARDSYGYTF	TGCGCCAGCAGCTTGGCTACAGGGGCGCGGGATAGTTATGGCTACACCTTC
TRBV5-4	.	TRBJ2-2	.	CASSFGPGDTGELFF	TGTGCCAGCAGCTTTGGGCCAGGCGACACCGGGGAGCTGTTTTTT
TRBV5-6	.	TRBJ1-5	.	CASSLRTLQPQHF	TGTGCCAGCAGCCTCCGGACTCTCCAGCCCCAGCATTTT
TRBV4-3	TRBD2	TRBJ2-3	.	CASSQDVLRGGVDTQYF	TGCGCCAGCAGCCAAGATGTCCTACGGGGGGGCGTAGATACGCAGTATTTT